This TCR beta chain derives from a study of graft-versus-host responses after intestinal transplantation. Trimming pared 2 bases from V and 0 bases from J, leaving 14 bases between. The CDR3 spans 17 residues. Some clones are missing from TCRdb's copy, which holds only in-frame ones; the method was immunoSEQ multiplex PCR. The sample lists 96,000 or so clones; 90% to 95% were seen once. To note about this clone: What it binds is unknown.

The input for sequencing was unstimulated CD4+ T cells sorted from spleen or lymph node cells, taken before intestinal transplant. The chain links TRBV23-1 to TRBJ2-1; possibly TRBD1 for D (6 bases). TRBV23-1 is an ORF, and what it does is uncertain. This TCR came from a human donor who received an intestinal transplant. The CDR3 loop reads CASSQTGNYSSYNEQFF. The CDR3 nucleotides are TGCGCCAGCAGTCAAACAGGGAATTATAGCTCCTACAATGAGCAGTTCTTC.